The 10 T cell receptor beta chains reported below all come from one sample, sequenced in a study of blood T cell repertoires in COVID-19. Data came from immunoSEQ multiplex PCR; TCRdb stores just in-frame clones and leaves some out. The sample lists 180,000 or so clones; 75% to 90% were seen once. What was sequenced was PBMCs or T cells enriched from blood (not recorded which). The receptors originated from a woman between 40 and 55 years old with acute COVID-19.

This rearrangement joins TRBV13 to TRBJ1-5, with 9 bases matching TRBD1. CDR3 length: 17 amino acids. Germline CDR1 and CDR2: PRHDT and FYEKMQ (reference sequence). Trimming removed 5 bases from V and 2 bases from J; junction bases left unmatched: 10. CDR3 residues: CASSQRQGGVGNQPQHF. The CDR3 DNA follows: TGTGCCAGCAGCCAGAGACAGGGGGGGGTCGGCAATCAGCCCCAGCATTTT. Supplemented by reference TRBV13 and TRBJ1-5, the full variable domain reads AAGVIQSPRHLIKEKRETATLKCYPIPRHDTVYWYQQGPGQDPQFLISFYEKMQSDKGSIPDRFSAQQFSDYHSELNMSSLELGDSALYFCASSQRQGGVGNQPQHFGDGTRLSIL.

The chain recombines TRBV23-1 with TRBJ2-1; 10 nucleotides line up with TRBD2. TRBV23-1 is an open reading frame whose function is uncertain. V dropped 4 bases and J dropped 3; count of bases not matched to a gene: 3. This CDR3 has 15 residues. CDR3 coding DNA: TGCGCCAGCAGTCGGACTAGCGGACTCTACAATGAGCAGTTCTTC. This gives the protein CASSRTSGLYNEQFF.

The CDR3 here is CASSPGGDSNTEAFF. The CDR3 DNA sequence: TGCGCCAGCAGCCCGGGAGGGGACAGTAACACTGAAGCTTTCTTT. The chain is built from TRBV5-1 and TRBJ1-1; 7 nucleotides agree with TRBD1. CDR1 is SGHRS and CDR2 is YFSETQ in the germline V gene. V dropped 4 bases and J dropped 2; count of bases not matched to a gene: 8. CDR3 length: 15 amino acids.

The chain is built from TRBV7-3 and TRBJ2-3; 13 nucleotides align to TRBD2. The CDR3 consists of 17 residues. The V segment lost 1 base and the J segment 11 bases; nucleotides outside the gene matches: 12. CDR1 and CDR2 from the germline V gene are SGHTA and FQGTGA. CDR3 amino acids: CASSLKGTSGGADGQYF. For the CDR3, the DNA is TGTGCCAGCAGCTTAAAGGGAACTAGCGGGGGGGCCGATGGGCAGTATTTT.

The chain joins TRBV4-1 to TRBJ2-1; a weak D match, TRBD1 (6 bases). From germline, CDR1 is MGHRA and CDR2 YSYEKL. There are 15 residues in the CDR3. Deletions cut 0 bases from V and 5 bases from J, with 11 bases between. CDR3 region: CASSQDPQGHNEQFF. CDR3 DNA sequence: TGCGCCAGCAGCCAAGATCCCCAGGGGCACAATGAGCAGTTCTTC.

The chain combines TRBV6-5 with TRBJ2-7, with 14 positions matching TRBD2. There are 15 residues in the CDR3. V was pared by 7 bases and J by 7 bases, with 9 bases of the junction left unmatched. In germline, CDR1 is MNHEY, CDR2 SVGAGI. In DNA, the CDR3 is TGTGCCAGCAACGCTGGGACTAGCGGGAGAGGAGAGCAGTACTTC. This encodes CASNAGTSGRGEQYF.

This clone was seen just once. The V gene is TRBV7-6, the J gene TRBJ1-4; D gene ambiguous. Germline lookup yields CDR1 SGHVS and CDR2 FNYEAQ. The CDR3 totals 19 residues. V was pared by 4 bases and J by 4 bases, with 25 bases between. CDR3 sequence reads: CASSSATSIIHVGNEKLFF. DNA for the CDR3: TGTGCCAGCAGCTCAGCAACTTCCATCATCCATGTTGGTAATGAAAAACTGTTTTTT.

The DNA for the CDR3 is TGTGCCAGCAGTCCTTATGTCGGAGGGGCAACTAATGAAAAACTGTTTTTT. Encoded protein: CASSPYVGGATNEKLFF. The J gene is TRBJ1-4, the V gene TRBV28, with D perhaps TRBD1 (5 bases). The CDR3 spans 17 residues. The ends were cut back, 5 bases at V and 0 bases at J, with 16 bases in the middle. CDR1 MDHEN and CDR2 SYDVKM come from the germline V gene.

The chain has TRBV7-8 and TRBJ2-7, with a weak D call TRBD1 (5 bases). The V gene lost 4 bases and the J gene lost 3 bases, with 10 bases spanning the gap. CDR1 is SGHVS and CDR2 is FQNEAQ in the germline V gene. The CDR3 is 13 residues long. The CDR3, as DNA: TGTGCCAGCAGCTCAGACAGCCTCTACGAGCAGTACTTC. Protein sequence: CASSSDSLYEQYF.

CDR3 amino acids: CAWSVQGTGVHGYTF. For the CDR3, the DNA is TGTGCCTGGAGTGTACAAGGGACAGGGGTTCATGGCTACACCTTC. The rearrangement uses TRBV30 and TRBJ1-2, with 10 bases that match TRBD1. This CDR3 region has 15 residues. In germline, CDR1 is GTSNPN, CDR2 SVGIG (reference sequence). Germline trimming cut 0 bases from V and 6 bases from J; bases unmatched to any gene: 7.